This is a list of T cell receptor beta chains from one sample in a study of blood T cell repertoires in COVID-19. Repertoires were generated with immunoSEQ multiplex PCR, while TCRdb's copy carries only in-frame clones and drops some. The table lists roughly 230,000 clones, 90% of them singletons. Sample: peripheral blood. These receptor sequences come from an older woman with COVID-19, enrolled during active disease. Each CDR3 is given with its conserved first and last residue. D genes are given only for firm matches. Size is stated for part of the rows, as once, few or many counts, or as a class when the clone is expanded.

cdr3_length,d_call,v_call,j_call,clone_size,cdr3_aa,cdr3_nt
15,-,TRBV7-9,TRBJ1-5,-,CASSGRGNSNQPQHF,TGTGCCAGCAGCGGCAGGGGTAATAGCAATCAGCCCCAGCATTTT
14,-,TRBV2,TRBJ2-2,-,CASAYGSNTGELFF,TGTGCCAGCGCTTACGGGTCCAACACCGGGGAGCTGTTTTTT
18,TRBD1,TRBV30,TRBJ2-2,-,CAWSPPDRVVRNTGELFF,TGTGCCTGGAGTCCCCCGGACAGGGTAGTAAGGAACACCGGGGAGCTGTTTTTT
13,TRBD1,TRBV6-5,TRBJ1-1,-,CAAIQGANTEAFF,TGTGCCGCGATACAGGGGGCTAACACTGAAGCTTTCTTT
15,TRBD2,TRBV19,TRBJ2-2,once,CASITSGGFHGELFF,TGTGCCAGTATTACTAGCGGGGGGTTTCACGGGGAGCTGTTTTTT
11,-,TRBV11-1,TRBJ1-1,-,CASSSLSEAFF,TGTGCCAGCAGCTCCCTATCCGAAGCTTTCTTT
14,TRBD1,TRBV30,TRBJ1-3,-,CAWGQGAGGNTIYF,TGTGCCTGGGGACAGGGGGCAGGGGGAAACACCATATATTTT
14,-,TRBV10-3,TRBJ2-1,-,CAISVGGSYNEQFF,TGTGCCATCTCGGTCGGGGGCTCCTACAATGAGCAGTTCTTC
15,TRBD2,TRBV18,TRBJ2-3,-,CASSPTGGLADTQYF,TGTGCCAGCTCACCAACGGGGGGGCTGGCAGATACGCAGTATTTT
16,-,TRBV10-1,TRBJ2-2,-,CASSESGCSDTGELFF,TGCGCCAGCAGTGAGTCCGGGTGTTCCGACACCGGGGAGCTGTTTTTT